One and the same sample provided the 15 T cell receptor beta chains below, sequenced in a study of blood T cell repertoires in COVID-19. Sequencing was performed with immunoSEQ multiplex PCR; in TCRdb, only in-frame clones are kept and a portion is missing. The sample carries roughly 40,000 clones, roughly 80% recorded once. Sample: peripheral blood. The source is a human donor in a cohort sampled during active COVID-19.

This clone was detected only once. V usage is TRBV9 and J usage is TRBJ2-1; D gene uncertain. This CDR3 spans 16 amino acids. Germline V CDR1 and CDR2: SGDLS, YYNGEE. Trimming shortened V by 0 bases and J by 0 bases, and 10 bases separated the two germline ends. CDR3 protein: CASSVGLESSYNEQFF. The DNA of the CDR3 is TGTGCCAGCAGCGTAGGACTCGAAAGCTCCTACAATGAGCAGTTCTTC.

This chain joins TRBV5-4 and TRBJ2-2; D possibly corresponds to TRBD2 (6 bases). The length of the CDR3 is 13 residues. In germline, CDR1 is SGHNT, CDR2 YYREEE (reference sequence). With 4 bases removed from V and 3 bases from J, the gap between germline ends came to 7 bases. CDR3 bases: TGTGCCAGCAGCCGACTAGACACCGGGGAGCTGTTTTTT. This translates into CASSRLDTGELFF.

V gene TRBV29-1 combines with J gene TRBJ2-7; D perhaps matches TRBD1 (6 bases). Germline V gene data show CDR1 as SQVTM and CDR2 as ANQGSEA. The V gene lost 2 bases and the J gene lost 6 bases, with 11 bases spanning the gap. CDR3 length: 12 amino acids. This CDR3 reads CSVELIGGEQYF. The DNA of the CDR3 is TGCAGCGTTGAATTAATAGGGGGCGAGCAGTACTTC.

V and J are TRBV27 and TRBJ2-7, with 13 bases that match TRBD2. Germline V CDR1 and CDR2: MNHEY, SMNVEV (reference sequence). J gave up 5 bases and V 5 bases, and 12 bases lay outside the gene matches. The CDR3 loop spans 17 amino acids. The CDR3 loop is CASSPGLAGESVHEQYF. CDR3 bases: TGTGCCAGCAGTCCTGGACTAGCGGGAGAATCGGTTCACGAGCAGTACTTC.

The genes are TRBV18 and TRBJ2-2, with 8 positions matching TRBD2. CDR3 length: 17 residues. Germline trimming cut 3 bases from V and 4 bases from J; bases unmatched to any gene: 10. Germline V gene lookup returns CDR1 KGHSH and CDR2 LQKENI. CDR3 protein: CASSPGLEVRGTGELFF. CDR3 DNA: TGTGCCAGCTCACCGGGACTAGAGGTTCGGGGCACCGGGGAGCTGTTTTTT.

This clone has just a few counts. The V and J genes are TRBV10-1 and TRBJ2-5; 9 nucleotides agree with TRBD1. There are 14 residues in the CDR3. The trim removed 5 bases at V and 5 bases at J, leaving 6 bases unmatched. The germline CDR1 and CDR2 sequences are WNHNN and SYGVQD (reference sequence). The CDR3 DNA follows: TGCGCCAGCAGTCGTACAGGGGGCCGGGAGACCCAGTACTTC. Translated: CASSRTGGRETQYF.

The chain couples TRBV2 to TRBJ2-3; 10 bases are a match to TRBD2. The germline CDR1 and CDR2 sequences are SNHLY and FYNNEI. Losses at the gene ends were 9 bases for V and 4 bases for J; bases not matched to a gene: 7. The CDR3 runs to 14 residues. CDR3 DNA: TGTGCCAGTATTAGCGGGAGGCGACCAGATACGCAGTATTTT. Its translation is CASISGRRPDTQYF.

This clone was recorded a few times. The genes are TRBV30 and TRBJ2-1, with D tentatively TRBD2 (6 bases). The V gene's germline CDR1 is GTSNPN and CDR2 SVGIG (reference sequence). V lost 4 bases and J 8 bases, leaving 21 bases between the germline ends. There are 15 residues in the CDR3. CDR3 sequence (DNA): TGTGCCTGGAACCCACGGACTGGGACTGGGGATGAGCAGTTCTTC. Translating it yields CAWNPRTGTGDEQFF.

The chain recombines TRBV9 with TRBJ2-1; TRBD2 matches at 7 bases. The germline V gene encodes CDR1 SGDLS and CDR2 YYNGEE. The CDR3 consists of 13 residues. With 4 bases clipped from V and 9 bases from J, the junction kept 7 bases outside the gene matches. CDR3 bases: TGTGCCAGCAGCTTTCAGACTAGCCGTGAGCAGTTCTTC. This codes for CASSFQTSREQFF.

The V call is TRBV7-9, the J call TRBJ1-1; D call uncertain. V shed 5 bases and J shed 0 bases, with 7 bases lying between them. The CDR3 totals 13 residues. The germline V gene encodes CDR1 SEHNR and CDR2 FQNEAQ (reference sequence). The CDR3 DNA follows: TGTGCCAGCAGCGAGCTTATGAACACTGAAGCTTTCTTT. It translates to CASSELMNTEAFF.

CDR3 region: CASSPRSYEQYF. The CDR3 DNA reads TGTGCCAGCAGTCCTCGTTCCTACGAGCAGTACTTC. V gene TRBV12-3 or TRBV12-4 combines with J gene TRBJ2-7; D uncertain. The length of the CDR3 is 12 residues. Trimming pared 5 bases from V and 1 base from J, leaving 6 bases between.

V usage is TRBV6-6 and J usage is TRBJ1-4; TRBD1 aligns across 8 bases. Per germline, CDR1 MNHNY and CDR2 SVGAGI (reference sequence). Trimming removed 4 bases from V and 0 bases from J; junction bases left unmatched: 4. The CDR3 has 16 amino acids. The CDR3 loop is CASSSGTGPTNEKLFF. The CDR3 DNA reads TGTGCCAGCAGTTCCGGGACAGGCCCAACTAATGAAAAACTGTTTTTT.

The V call is TRBV6-5, the J call TRBJ2-3; TRBD1 matches at 10 bases. V lost 0 bases and J lost 3; bases outside the gene matches: 0. This CDR3 comprises 15 residues. Germline V gene sequence: CDR1 MNHEY, CDR2 SVGAGI. The CDR3 DNA is TGTGCCAGCAGTTACTCGGGACAGGGGACAGATACGCAGTATTTT. Translating it yields CASSYSGQGTDTQYF.

The chain employs TRBV30 and TRBJ2-7; D ambiguous. CDR3 length: 13 residues. V shed 4 bases and J shed 3 bases, with 13 bases lying between them. Germline loops: CDR1 GTSNPN, CDR2 SVGIG (reference sequence). CDR3 coding DNA: TGTGCCTGGAAGCTCGGAGCCAACTACGAGCAGTACTTC. Translated: CAWKLGANYEQYF.

This chain uses TRBV25-1 with TRBJ2-5, with D possibly being TRBD2 (5 bases). With 7 bases removed from V and 1 base from J, the gap between germline ends came to 10 bases. This CDR3 has 13 amino acids. Germline V CDR1 and CDR2: MGHDK, SYGVNS. The CDR3 here is CASKLGSQETQYF. The DNA for the CDR3 is TGTGCCAGCAAACTAGGCAGCCAAGAGACCCAGTACTTC. The variable domain in full, completed from reference TRBV25-1 and TRBJ2-5, reads EADIYQTPRYLVIGTGKKITLECSQTMGHDKMYWYQQDPGMELHLIHYSYGVNSTEKGDLSSESTVSRIRTEHFPLTLESARPSHTSQYLCASKLGSQETQYFGPGTRLLVL.